The present T cell receptor (beta chain) was sequenced within a study of follicular helper T cells after annual influenza vaccination (dated by TCRdb to about 2017). With regard to the full study: Blood was collected on days 0, 7 and 28 after each seasonal influenza vaccination. To study recall of cTfh clones, some subjects were followed through successive annual vaccinations in the 2013-2014, 2014-2015 and 2015-2016 seasons. One week after vaccination, a second recruited cohort of roughly eleven subjects (Table S1) displayed a similar ICOS+CD38+ cTfh response. Multi-year samples were available from six subjects, with four subjects covering two vaccination seasons and two subjects covering three seasons. The 2013-2014 samples were cryopreserved, while the 2015 samples were processed right after collection.

The time point tag for this specimen amounts to: 2013-2014 season, 7 days after vaccination. Adults were given seasonal inactivated influenza vaccine (Fluvarix), and sorted blood CD4 subsets were followed by TCRB sequencing before and after vaccination. To be eligible, subjects had to be community-dwelling and could not have received an influenza vaccine during the previous 6 months. Influenza vaccine contraindications, substance abuse, HIV/AIDS, active malignancy, immunomodulatory medication and active illness such as respiratory infection were included among the exclusion criteria. Per time point, between about 40 and 110 mL of blood was sampled. Non-naive CD4+CXCR5+PD-1+ cells were defined as circulating Tfh and were sorted into ICOS+CD38+ and ICOS-CD38- fractions. Ficoll-Paque PLUS or SepMate separation was used to isolate PBMC. Before DNA extraction, cell subsets were sorted from PBMC on a BD FACS Aria.

Regarding this clone: The antigen it binds to is not known. No qualities accompany the bases; no much larger clone lies one base away.

The library was built by means of the immunoSEQ multiplex PCR assay. Adaptive Biotechnologies carried out TCRB amplification, library preparation, sequencing and preliminary bioinformatics at Survey level resolution. TCRB sequencing used multiplex PCR amplification of genomic DNA from sorted cTfh populations. Per the source publication's procedure: In R, clonality was calculated as 1 minus the normalized Shannon entropy, and the Gini index was computed using the R package ineq. To get the overlap score, the summed counts of shared sequences were divided by the total counts of all sequences in both of the compared samples. Fisher's exact test, with an assumed theoretical repertoire of 10^7 TCRB sequences, was used to assess the significance of shared clonotypes. The source is immuneACCESS, and TCRdb retained only in-frame sequences with V and J called. Part of the clones is not carried over; for the studies checked, unresolved V genes explain less than half of this, and the remainder is unexplained. V, J and clone size are taken as reported in that table, and D and trimming were inferred from the DNA itself. For this sample there are nearly 9,000 clones; over 80% appear just once. 3% to 3.5% of the sample rests with the top ten.

V loses 5 bases, J loses 1 base, and the germline ends lie 12 bases apart. Sequences PRHDT (CDR1) and FYEKMQ (CDR2) are obtained from the germline V gene (reference sequence). The CDR3 holds 16 amino acids from the cysteine to the phenylalanine. Only the CDR3 region is kept as DNA, spanning 48 bases read in frame from base 1. The investigation overall reported the following: Successive annual vaccinations recalled a recurring oligoclonal ICOS+CD38+ cTfh response that included tetramer and AIM influenza-specific clonotypes. ICOS+CD38+ cTfh clonality correlated with the frequency of that population, and its change correlated with the change in circulating plasmablast frequency. Productive TCRB sequences were recovered from only roughly 8.5-20% of analyzed cells, so rare clonotypes could not be sampled. Day 7 ICOS+CD38+ clones were most often found later in ICOS-CD38- cTfh, suggesting that subset may serve as a memory reservoir.

The sequence joins TRBV13 to TRBJ2-6; the D gene cannot be resolved reliably. Source: CXCR5+ CD38- circulating T follicular helper cells from blood, taken 7 days after influenza vaccination. What this sample's cell subset or site label stands for: circulating Tfh, non-naive CD4+CXCR5+PD-1+ (ICOS+CD38+ or ICOS-CD38-). This receptor was obtained from an adult who received the influenza vaccine. In nucleotide form, the sequence is TGTGCCAGCAGCCTCCGGAGAGCATCTGGGGCCAACGTCCTGACTTTC. This sequence encodes CASSLRRASGANVLTF.